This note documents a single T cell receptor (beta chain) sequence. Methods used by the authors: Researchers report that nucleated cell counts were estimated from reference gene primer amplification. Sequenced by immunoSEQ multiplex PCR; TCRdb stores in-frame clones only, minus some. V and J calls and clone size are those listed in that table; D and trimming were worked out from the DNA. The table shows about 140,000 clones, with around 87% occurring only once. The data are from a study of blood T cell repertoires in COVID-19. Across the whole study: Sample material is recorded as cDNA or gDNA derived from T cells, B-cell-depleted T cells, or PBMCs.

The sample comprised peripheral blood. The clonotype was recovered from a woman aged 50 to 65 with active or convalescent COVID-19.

The CDR3 coding sequence is TGTGCCATCAGGGGACAGTTAGAAGAGACCCAGTACTTC. Its protein is CAIRGQLEETQYF. The chain employs TRBV10-3 and TRBJ2-5, with 7 bases identical to TRBD1. CDR1 and CDR2 from the germline V gene are ENHRY and SYGVKD. The CDR3 runs 13 residues. The V and J ends lost 6 bases and 3 bases, in that order; junction bases with no gene match: 4.